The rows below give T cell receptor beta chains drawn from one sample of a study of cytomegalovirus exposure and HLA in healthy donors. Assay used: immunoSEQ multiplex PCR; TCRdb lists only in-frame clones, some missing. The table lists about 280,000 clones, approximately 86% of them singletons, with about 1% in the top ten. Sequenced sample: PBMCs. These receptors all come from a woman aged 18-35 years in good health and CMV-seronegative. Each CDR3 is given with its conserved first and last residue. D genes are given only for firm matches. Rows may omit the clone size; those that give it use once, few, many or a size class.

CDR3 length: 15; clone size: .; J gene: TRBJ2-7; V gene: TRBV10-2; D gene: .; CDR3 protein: CASSESFGLSYEQYF; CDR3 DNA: TGCGCCAGCAGTGAATCGTTCGGACTCTCCTACGAGCAGTACTTC
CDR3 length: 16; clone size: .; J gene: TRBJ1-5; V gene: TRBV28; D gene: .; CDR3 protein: CATLFHRQGLKQPQHF; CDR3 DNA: TGTGCCACCCTTTTCCACCGGCAGGGGCTGAAGCAGCCCCAGCATTTT
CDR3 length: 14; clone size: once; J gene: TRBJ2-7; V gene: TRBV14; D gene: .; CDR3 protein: CASSQTGFPYEQYF; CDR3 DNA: TGTGCCAGCAGCCAAACAGGGTTTCCCTACGAGCAGTACTTC
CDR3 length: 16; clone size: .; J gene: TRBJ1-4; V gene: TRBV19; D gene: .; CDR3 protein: CASSLLSLRANEKLFF; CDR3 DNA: TGTGCCAGTAGTCTTCTTAGCTTGAGGGCTAATGAAAAACTGTTTTTT
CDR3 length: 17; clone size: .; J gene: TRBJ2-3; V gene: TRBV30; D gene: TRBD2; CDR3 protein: CAWIPGLAAIRGDTQYF; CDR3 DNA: TGTGCCTGGATACCGGGACTAGCGGCCATCAGGGGGGATACGCAGTATTTT
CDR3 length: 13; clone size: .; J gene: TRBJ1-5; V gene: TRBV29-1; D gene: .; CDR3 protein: CSVEAGANQPQHF; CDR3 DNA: TGCAGCGTTGAGGCAGGGGCTAATCAGCCCCAGCATTTT
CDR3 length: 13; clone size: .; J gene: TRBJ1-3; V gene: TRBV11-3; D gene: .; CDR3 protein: CASSLDGTGIIYF; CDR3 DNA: TGTGCCAGCAGCTTAGATGGCACGGGTATCATATATTTT
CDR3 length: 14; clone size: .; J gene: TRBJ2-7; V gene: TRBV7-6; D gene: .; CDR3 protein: CASSLGDTGYEQYF; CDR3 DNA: TGTGCCAGCAGCTTAGGGGACACGGGTTACGAGCAGTACTTC
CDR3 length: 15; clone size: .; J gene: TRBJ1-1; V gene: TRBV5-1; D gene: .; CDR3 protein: CASSLALGGNTEAFF; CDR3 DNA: TGCGCCAGCAGCTTGGCCCTGGGGGGGAACACTGAAGCTTTCTTT
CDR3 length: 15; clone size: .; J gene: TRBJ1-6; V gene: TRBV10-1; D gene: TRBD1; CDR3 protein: CASSEGTGGRSPLHF; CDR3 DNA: TGCGCCAGCAGTGAGGGGACAGGGGGTCGGTCACCCCTCCACTTT
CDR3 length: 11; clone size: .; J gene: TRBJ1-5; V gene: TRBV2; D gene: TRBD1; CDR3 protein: CASGQGEPQHF; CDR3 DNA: TGTGCCAGCGGTCAGGGGGAGCCCCAGCATTTT
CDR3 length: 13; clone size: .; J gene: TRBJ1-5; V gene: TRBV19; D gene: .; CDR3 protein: CASRTVINQPQHF; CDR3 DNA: TGTGCCAGTAGGACAGTTATTAATCAGCCCCAGCATTTT
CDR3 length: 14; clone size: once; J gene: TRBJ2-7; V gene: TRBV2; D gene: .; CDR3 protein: CASNPSGQLYEQYF; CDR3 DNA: TGTGCCAGCAACCCGTCCGGACAACTCTACGAGCAGTACTTC
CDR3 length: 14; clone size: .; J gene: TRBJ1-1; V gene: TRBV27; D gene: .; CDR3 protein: CASSLLGVTGEAFF; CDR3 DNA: TGTGCCAGCAGTTTATTAGGGGTGACGGGTGAAGCTTTCTTT
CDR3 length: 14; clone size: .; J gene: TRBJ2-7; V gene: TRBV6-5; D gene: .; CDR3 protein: CASSYGRGSYEQYF; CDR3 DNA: TGTGCCAGCAGTTACGGCAGGGGATCCTACGAGCAGTACTTC
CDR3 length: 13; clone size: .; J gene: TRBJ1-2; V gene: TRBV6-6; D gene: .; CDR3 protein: CASSYDRNYGYTF; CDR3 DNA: TGTGCCAGCAGTTACGATCGGAACTATGGCTACACCTTC
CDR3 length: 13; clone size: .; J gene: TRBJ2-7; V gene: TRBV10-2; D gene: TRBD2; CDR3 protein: CASRLAGVYEQYF; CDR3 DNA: TGCGCCAGCAGGTTAGCGGGGGTATACGAGCAGTACTTC
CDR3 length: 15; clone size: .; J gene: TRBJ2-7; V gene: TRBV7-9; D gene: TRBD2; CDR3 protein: CASSPPGSGEYEQYF; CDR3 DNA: TGTGCCAGCAGCCCCCCGGGTAGCGGGGAATACGAGCAGTACTTC
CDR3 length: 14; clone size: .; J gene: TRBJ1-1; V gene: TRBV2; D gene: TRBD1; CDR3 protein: CASSMGQGATEAFF; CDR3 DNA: TGTGCCAGCAGTATGGGACAGGGGGCGACTGAAGCTTTCTTT
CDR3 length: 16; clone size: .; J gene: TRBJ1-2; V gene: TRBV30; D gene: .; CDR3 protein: CAWIGRGAARYYGYTF; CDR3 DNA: TGTGCCTGGATCGGAAGGGGCGCAGCAAGGTACTATGGCTACACCTTC
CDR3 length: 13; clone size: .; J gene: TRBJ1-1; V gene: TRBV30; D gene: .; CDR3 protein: CAWRKHLNTEAFF; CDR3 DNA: TGTGCCTGGAGGAAACATTTGAACACTGAAGCTTTCTTT
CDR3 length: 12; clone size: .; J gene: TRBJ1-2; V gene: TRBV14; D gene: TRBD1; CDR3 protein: CASSQIRGDYTF; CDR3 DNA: TGTGCCAGCAGCCAGATCAGGGGGGACTACACCTTC
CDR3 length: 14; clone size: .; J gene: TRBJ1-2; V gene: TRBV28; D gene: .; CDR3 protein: CASRDIREVYGYTF; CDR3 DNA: TGTGCCAGCAGGGACATTCGGGAGGTCTATGGCTACACCTTC
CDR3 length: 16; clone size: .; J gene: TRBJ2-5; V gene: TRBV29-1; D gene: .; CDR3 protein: CSVPRLRSGYQETQYF; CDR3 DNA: TGCAGCGTTCCCCGTCTGAGATCAGGGTACCAAGAGACCCAGTACTTC
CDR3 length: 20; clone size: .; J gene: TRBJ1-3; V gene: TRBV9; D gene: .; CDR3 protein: CASSVGGGAGPLSSGNTIYF; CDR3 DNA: TGTGCCAGCAGCGTAGGAGGGGGGGCAGGGCCCCTTAGCTCTGGAAACACCATATATTTT
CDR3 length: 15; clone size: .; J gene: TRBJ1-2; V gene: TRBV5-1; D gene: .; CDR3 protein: CASSLAPGREWGYTF; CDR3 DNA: TGCGCCAGCAGCTTGGCGCCAGGGCGAGAGTGGGGCTACACCTTC
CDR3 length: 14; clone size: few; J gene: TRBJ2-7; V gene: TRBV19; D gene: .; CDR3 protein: CASSMQGSSYEQYF; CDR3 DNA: TGTGCCAGTAGTATGCAGGGTAGCTCCTACGAGCAGTACTTC
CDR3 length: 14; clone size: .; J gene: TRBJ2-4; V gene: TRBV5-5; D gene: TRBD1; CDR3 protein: CASSLAGQPNIQYF; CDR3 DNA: TGTGCCAGCAGCTTGGCGGGACAGCCCAACATTCAGTACTTC
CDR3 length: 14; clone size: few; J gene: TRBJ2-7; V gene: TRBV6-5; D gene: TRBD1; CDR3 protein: CASSYSTGTYEQYF; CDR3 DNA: TGTGCCAGCAGTTACTCGACAGGGACCTACGAGCAGTACTTC
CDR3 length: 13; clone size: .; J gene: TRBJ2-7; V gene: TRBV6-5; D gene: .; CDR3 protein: CASSTRTGYEQYF; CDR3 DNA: TGTGCCAGCTCTACCCGTACAGGCTACGAGCAGTACTTC
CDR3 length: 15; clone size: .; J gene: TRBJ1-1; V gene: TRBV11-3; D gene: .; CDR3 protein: CASSTRETMNTEAFF; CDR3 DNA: TGTGCCAGCAGCACCCGGGAGACAATGAACACTGAAGCTTTCTTT